This T cell receptor beta chain derives from a study of blood T cell repertoires in COVID-19. About the study: Researchers got acute and convalescent COVID-19 samples from the United States, Italy and Spain. T cells, B-cell-depleted T cells, or PBMCs supplied cDNA or gDNA.

The germline gives CDR1 SNHLY, CDR2 FYNNEI. The germline V and J ends were trimmed by 4 bases and 7 bases, with 14 bases remaining between them. The CDR3 contains 15 residues. Some clones are missing from TCRdb's copy, which holds only in-frame ones; the method was immunoSEQ multiplex PCR. The sample carries about 150,000 clones, roughly 82% recorded once. V is TRBV2 and J is TRBJ1-6; D gene unclear. Sequenced: peripheral blood. This receptor was obtained from a human donor with acute or convalescent COVID-19. The donor label of this sample is uncertain. CDR3 coding DNA: TGTGCCAGCAGTGTGGTGACTCTCGAGAATTCACCCCTCCACTTT. Its translation is CASSVVTLENSPLHF.